A selection of T cell receptor beta chains follows, all from one sample in a study of blood T cell repertoires in COVID-19. Repertoires were generated with immunoSEQ multiplex PCR, while TCRdb's copy carries only in-frame clones and drops some. Altogether 300,000 to 450,000 clones are present, more than 70% being singletons, with the ten largest covering around 1.2%. The sample taken for sequencing was PBMCs or T cells enriched from blood (not recorded which). The receptors shown here come from a woman under 30 who had recovered from COVID-19. The CDR3 runs from the conserved cysteine through the conserved F or W. A D gene is named only where the DNA matches it firmly. Clone size, where shown, is once, few, many, or a class for clones that have expanded.

CDR3nt	CDR3aa	abundance	v_gene	j_gene	d_gene
TGTGCCAGCAGCTTACTACTTGGGGGCAGGGCGAGCGAGCAGTACTTC	CASSLLLGGRASEQYF	once	TRBV7-9	TRBJ2-7	.
TGTGCTAGTGGTTTGTCAACTCCGGGACAGGGTATAACCCTCCCTGGCTACACCTTC	CASGLSTPGQGITLPGYTF	.	TRBV12-5	TRBJ1-2	TRBD1
TGCGCCAGCAGCTCCACCCTAATTGCCTACGAGCAGTACTTC	CASSSTLIAYEQYF	.	TRBV4-1	TRBJ2-7	.
TGTGCCAGCAGCCAAGTTTCCCAGGGGATGACAAGAACAGACCGGGCCGGGGAGCTGTTTTTT	CASSQVSQGMTRTDRAGELFF	.	TRBV14	TRBJ2-2	.
TGTGCCACCAGTGAAATGACAGGACCGAACACTGAAGCTTTCTTT	CATSEMTGPNTEAFF	.	TRBV24-1	TRBJ1-1	.
TGTGCCAGCAGCTCGGGACAGACCTATGGCTACACCTTC	CASSSGQTYGYTF	few	TRBV9	TRBJ1-2	TRBD1
TGTGCCAGCAGTTACAGAGGGAATTTCTCCTACGAGCAGTACTTC	CASSYRGNFSYEQYF	.	TRBV6-5	TRBJ2-7	.
TGCGCCAGCAGTTCGGGGCTAGCGACAAGCACAGATACGCAGTATTTT	CASSSGLATSTDTQYF	.	TRBV5-1	TRBJ2-3	.
TGTGCCAGCAGTCGAAGCGGGTCAGATACGCAGTATTTT	CASSRSGSDTQYF	.	TRBV5-6	TRBJ2-3	.
TGTGCCAGCAGGACTACCGGGACAGGGTCAATCTATGAGCAGTTCTTC	CASRTTGTGSIYEQFF	.	TRBV7-9	TRBJ2-1	TRBD1
TGTGCCAGCAGCCCTACTCCGGGACAGGGCGGCAATCAGCCCCAGCATTTT	CASSPTPGQGGNQPQHF	.	TRBV7-2	TRBJ1-5	TRBD1
TGTGCCAGCAGTTACTCGCTAGTTCCTGGATCACCCCTCCACTTT	CASSYSLVPGSPLHF	.	TRBV6-5	TRBJ1-6	.
TGTGCCAGCAGCTCCGGACTAGCGGGGGACCAAGAGACCCAGTACTTC	CASSSGLAGDQETQYF	.	TRBV11-3	TRBJ2-5	TRBD2
TGCAGCGTAAGGGACAGTAGCGCAGATACGCAGTATTTT	CSVRDSSADTQYF	.	TRBV29-1	TRBJ2-3	TRBD1
TGCGCCAGCAGCTTGTCAGATTACGAGCAGTACTTC	CASSLSDYEQYF	.	TRBV5-1	TRBJ2-7	.
TGTGCCAGCTCACCAACCTCGGAGAGCTATGGCTACACCTTC	CASSPTSESYGYTF	few	TRBV18	TRBJ1-2	.
TGTGCCTGGAGTGGAGTCAGGGGGGCCCACGAGCAGTACTTC	CAWSGVRGAHEQYF	.	TRBV30	TRBJ2-7	.